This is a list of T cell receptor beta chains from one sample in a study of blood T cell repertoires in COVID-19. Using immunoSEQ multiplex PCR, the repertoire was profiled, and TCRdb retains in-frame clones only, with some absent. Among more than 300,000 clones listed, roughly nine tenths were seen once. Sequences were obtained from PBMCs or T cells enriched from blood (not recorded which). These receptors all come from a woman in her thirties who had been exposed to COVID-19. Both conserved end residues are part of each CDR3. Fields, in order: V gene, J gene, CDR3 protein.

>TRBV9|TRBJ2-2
CASSVSPQNTGELFF
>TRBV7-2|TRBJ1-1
CASSAGIKGTEAFF
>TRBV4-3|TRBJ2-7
CASSLRGGLSPYEQYF
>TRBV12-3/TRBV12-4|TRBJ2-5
CASSLREETQYF
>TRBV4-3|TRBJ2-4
CASSQDRSQGADIQYF
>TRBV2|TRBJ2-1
CASKSGTGTHNEQFF
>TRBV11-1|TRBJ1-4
CASSFSRSREEKLFF
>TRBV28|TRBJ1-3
CASSFPLDREGGNTIYF
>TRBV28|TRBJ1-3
CASSSPGGSSGNTIYF
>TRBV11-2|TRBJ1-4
CASSLGQGAEKLFF
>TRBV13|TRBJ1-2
CASSPVGTGLLNYGYTF
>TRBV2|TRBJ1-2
CASSVASGVRSYTF
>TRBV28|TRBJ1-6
CASSPGQGHSPLHF
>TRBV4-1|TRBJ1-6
CASSQGSGPYSPLHF
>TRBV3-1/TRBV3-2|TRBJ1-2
CASSQGANGYTF
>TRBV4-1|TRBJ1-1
CASSRGQAEAFF
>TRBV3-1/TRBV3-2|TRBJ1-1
CASAPLLRGGEAFF
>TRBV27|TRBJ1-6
CASRPGQGYNSPLHF
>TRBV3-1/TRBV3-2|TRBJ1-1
CASSLTGRNTEAFF
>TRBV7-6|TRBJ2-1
CASSLGAGTVYNEQFF
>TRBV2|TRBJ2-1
CASSGGLAPVYNEQFF
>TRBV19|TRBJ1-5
CASSKGAGGNQPQHF
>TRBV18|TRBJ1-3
CASSPTGYSGNTIYF
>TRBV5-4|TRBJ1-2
CASSFQGARGYTF
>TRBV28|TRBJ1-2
CASSFSPEAYGYTF
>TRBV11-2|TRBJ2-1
CASSQDWHANNEQFF
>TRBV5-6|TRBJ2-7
CASSKTSGGYEQYF
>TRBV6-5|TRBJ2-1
CASRRGGDSWNEQFF
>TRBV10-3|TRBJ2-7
CAISALTGESYEQYF
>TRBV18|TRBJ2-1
CASSLTSGQGGSEQFF